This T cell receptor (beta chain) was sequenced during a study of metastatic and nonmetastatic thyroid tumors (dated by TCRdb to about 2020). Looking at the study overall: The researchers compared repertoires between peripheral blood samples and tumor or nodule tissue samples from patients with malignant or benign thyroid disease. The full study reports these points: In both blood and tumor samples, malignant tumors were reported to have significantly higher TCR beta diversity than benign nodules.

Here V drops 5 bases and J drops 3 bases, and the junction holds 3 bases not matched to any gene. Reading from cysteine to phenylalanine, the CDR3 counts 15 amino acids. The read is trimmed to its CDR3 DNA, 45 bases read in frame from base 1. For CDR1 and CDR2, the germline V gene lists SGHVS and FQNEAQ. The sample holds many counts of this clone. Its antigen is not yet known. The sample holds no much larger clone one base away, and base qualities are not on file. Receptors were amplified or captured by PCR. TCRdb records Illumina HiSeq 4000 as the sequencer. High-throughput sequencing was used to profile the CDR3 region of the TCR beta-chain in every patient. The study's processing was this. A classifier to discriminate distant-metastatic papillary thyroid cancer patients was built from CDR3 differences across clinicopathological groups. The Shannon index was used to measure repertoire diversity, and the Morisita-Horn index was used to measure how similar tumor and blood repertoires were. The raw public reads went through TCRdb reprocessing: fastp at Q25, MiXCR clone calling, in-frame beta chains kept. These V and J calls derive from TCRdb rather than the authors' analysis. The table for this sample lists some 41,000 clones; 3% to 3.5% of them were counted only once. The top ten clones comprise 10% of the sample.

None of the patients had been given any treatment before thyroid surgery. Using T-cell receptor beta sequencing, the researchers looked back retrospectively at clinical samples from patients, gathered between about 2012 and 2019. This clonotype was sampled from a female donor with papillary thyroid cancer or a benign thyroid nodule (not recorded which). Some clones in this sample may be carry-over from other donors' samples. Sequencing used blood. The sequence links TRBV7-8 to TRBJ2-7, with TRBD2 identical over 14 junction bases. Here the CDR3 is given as CASSPGLAGVYEQYF. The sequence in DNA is TGTGCCAGCAGCCCGGGACTAGCGGGAGTCTACGAGCAGTACTTC.